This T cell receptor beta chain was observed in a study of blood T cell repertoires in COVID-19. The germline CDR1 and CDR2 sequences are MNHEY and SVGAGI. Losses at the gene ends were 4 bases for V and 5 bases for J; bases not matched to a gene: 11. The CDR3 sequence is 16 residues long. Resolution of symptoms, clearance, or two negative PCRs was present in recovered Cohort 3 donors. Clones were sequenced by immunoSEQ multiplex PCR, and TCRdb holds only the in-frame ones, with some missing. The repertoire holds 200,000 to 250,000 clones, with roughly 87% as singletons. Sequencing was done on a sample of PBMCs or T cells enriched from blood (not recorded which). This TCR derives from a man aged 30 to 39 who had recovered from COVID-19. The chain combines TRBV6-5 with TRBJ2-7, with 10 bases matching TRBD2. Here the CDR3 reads CASSSSETSGYHEQYF. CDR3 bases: TGTGCCAGCAGTTCCTCGGAGACTAGCGGGTACCACGAGCAGTACTTC.